Each of the 12 T cell receptor beta chains below was sequenced from the same sample in a study of T cell changes during pregnancy in multiple sclerosis. Sequenced by immunoSEQ multiplex PCR; TCRdb stores in-frame clones only, minus some. The data contain approximately 25,000 clones, more than 75% of them singletons. Specimen: CD4+ T cells from peripheral blood mononuclear cells, collected in the first trimester of pregnancy. Receptors were obtained from a female donor in good health, enrolled as a control in a pregnancy study.

In DNA form, the CDR3 reads TGTGCCAGCAGTTTTAGCGGGGGGGCCGTGGAGACCCAGTACTTC. Translated: CASSFSGGAVETQYF. The chain is built from TRBV28 and TRBJ2-5, with 11 nucleotides matching TRBD2. V lost 3 bases to trimming and J lost 5 bases; unmatched junction nucleotides: 5. The CDR3 is 15 residues long. CDR1 is MDHEN, CDR2 SYDVKM, per germline.

V gene TRBV2 combines with J gene TRBJ2-7; 13 positions match TRBD2. The CDR3 has 19 residues. Losses at the gene ends were 5 bases for V and 3 bases for J; bases not matched to a gene: 16. The germline CDR1 and CDR2 sequences are SNHLY and FYNNEI. CDR3 residues: CASSFTSGRALGSSYEQYF. In nucleotides, the CDR3 is TGTGCCAGCAGTTTCACTAGCGGGAGGGCCTTAGGTTCTAGCTACGAGCAGTACTTC.

This clone was observed a single time. The gene calls are TRBV7-2 and TRBJ1-5; 8 bases agree with TRBD1. Trimming removed 6 bases from V and 5 bases from J; junction bases left unmatched: 3. CDR1 SGHTA and CDR2 FQGNSA come from the germline V gene. CDR3 length: 13 amino acids. The CDR3 coding sequence is TGTGCCAGCAGTCGACAGGGGCATCAGCCCCAGCATTTT. Residues: CASSRQGHQPQHF.

J is TRBJ1-4 and V is TRBV25-1; 7 bases line up with TRBD1. Unmatched junction bases numbered 8, after V lost 5 bases and J lost 5 bases. This CDR3 is 15 amino acids long. Germline V gene sequence: CDR1 MGHDK, CDR2 SYGVNS. Here the CDR3 reads CASSIRGQINEKLFF. The CDR3 DNA sequence: TGTGCCAGCAGTATAAGGGGACAGATAAATGAAAAACTGTTTTTT.

The rearrangement uses TRBV7-3 and TRBJ2-7; maybe TRBD1 (6 bases). Trimming cost V 0 bases and J 6 bases, with 21 bases left between them. CDR3 length equals 17 residues. Germline CDR1 SGHTA, CDR2 FQGTGA. CDR3 DNA sequence: TGTGCCAGCAGCTTAACAGGGGCCGCCAGGGGAGTAGGCGAGCAGTACTTC. Amino acid sequence: CASSLTGAARGVGEQYF.

The chain joins TRBV5-1 to TRBJ1-2; D not resolved. This CDR3 contains 13 residues. V lost 3 bases to trimming and J lost 2 bases, with 8 bases between them. Per germline, CDR1 SGHRS and CDR2 YFSETQ. CDR3 sequence (DNA): TGCGCCAGCAGCTATGACACGAACTATGGCTACACCTTC. It is translated as CASSYDTNYGYTF. Complete variable domain (other parts from reference TRBV5-1 and TRBJ1-2): KAGVTQTPRYLIKTRGQQVTLSCSPISGHRSVSWYQQTPGQGLQFLFEYFSETQRNKGNFPGRFSGRQFSNSRSEMNVSTLELGDSALYLCASSYDTNYGYTFGSGTRLTVV.

In this sample, this clone turned up once. The rearrangement joins TRBV10-3 to TRBJ2-3, with 11 bases fitting TRBD2. CDR1 is ENHRY, CDR2 SYGVKD, per germline. Trimming took 7 bases from V and 0 from J; bases not matched to a gene: 6. CDR3 length: 16 amino acids. The CDR3 nucleotides are TGTGCCATCACCCCACTAGCGGGGGCCAGCACAGATACGCAGTATTTT. Translated, it gives CAITPLAGASTDTQYF.

This clone was observed once. The V call is TRBV4-1, the J call TRBJ1-1; D is possibly TRBD1 (6 bases). The germline V and J ends were trimmed by 5 bases and 7 bases, with 14 bases remaining between them. The CDR3 is made up of 13 amino acids. The germline CDR1 and CDR2 sequences are MGHRA and YSYEKL. The CDR3 region is CASSSNRVVEAFF. CDR3 sequence (DNA): TGCGCCAGCAGCTCTAACAGGGTAGTTGAAGCTTTCTTT.

The chain is built from TRBV2 and TRBJ2-2, with D possibly being TRBD1 (5 bases). The CDR3 spans 15 residues. Germline CDR1 is SNHLY and CDR2 is FYNNEI. V was cut by 3 bases and J by 3 bases, with 11 bases left in between. CDR3 loop: CASSDITGYTGELFF. Here the CDR3 DNA reads TGTGCCAGCAGTGATATTACAGGATACACCGGGGAGCTGTTTTTT.

The chain carries TRBV10-3 and TRBJ2-1; 9 bases match TRBD2. V dropped 2 bases and J dropped 0; count of bases not matched to a gene: 5. CDR1 and CDR2 from the germline V gene are ENHRY and SYGVKD. CDR3 size: 17 residues. In DNA, the CDR3 is TGTGCCATCAGTGAGACAACGACTAGCGGCTCCTACAATGAGCAGTTCTTC. This sequence encodes CAISETTTSGSYNEQFF.

The chain uses TRBV5-7 and TRBJ2-7; 8 bases match TRBD1. TRBV5-7 is treated as an ORF (open reading frame) with a function not yet certain. The CDR3 is 16 amino acids. The J segment lost 4 bases and the V segment lost 4 bases, leaving 13 bases of the junction unmatched. CDR3 DNA sequence: TGTGCCAGCAGCCCACCCCCGACAGGGGAGGTTTACGAGCAGTACTTC. Translating gives CASSPPPTGEVYEQYF.

The rearrangement links TRBV7-9 to TRBJ1-2; D not certain. CDR1 and CDR2 (germline): SEHNR, FQNEAQ (reference sequence). Trimming removed 1 base from V and 6 bases from J, with 3 bases in between. This CDR3 has 11 residues. The CDR3 loop reads CASSLGDGYTF. CDR3 coding DNA: TGTGCCAGCAGCTTAGGAGATGGCTACACCTTC.